These 8 T cell receptor beta chains were all obtained from the same sample, sequenced in a study of Ad26.COV2.S vaccination and SARS-CoV-2 variants. Clones were read by immunoSEQ multiplex PCR, and TCRdb kept only the in-frame ones, dropping some. The sample has about 350,000 clones; 80% to 90% are singletons. Indicated treatment: about 20 received Ad26.COV2.S at low or high dose, single or two shots; about 5 received placebo; per-sample allocation not given. Samples came from day 63 after the first vaccine or placebo injection. Here the sequenced sample was peripheral blood, taken in a trial of Ad26.COV2.S vaccine versus placebo. These receptors were obtained from a person aged 18 to 65 who received the Ad26.COV2.S COVID-19 vaccine or a placebo.

The chain recombines TRBV19 with TRBJ2-2, with 9 positions matching TRBD1. The length of the CDR3 is 15 residues. V was pared by 4 bases and J by 6 bases, with 6 bases of the junction left unmatched. Germline values: CDR1 LNHDA, CDR2 SQIVND (reference sequence). This CDR3 is CASSTEGQGSGELFF. The CDR3 DNA sequence: TGTGCCAGTAGTACGGAGGGACAGGGATCCGGGGAGCTGTTTTTT.

The rearrangement links TRBV3-1 (or the pseudogene TRBV3-2) to TRBJ1-2, with 9 bases matching TRBD1. The germline V gene has CDR1 LGHDT and CDR2 YNNKEL (reference sequence). V was clipped by 3 bases and J by 4 bases; unmatched bases: 9. CDR3 length: 16 amino acids. This chain's CDR3 is CASSHINRGRAYGYTF. The CDR3 region has the DNA TGTGCCAGCAGCCACATTAACAGGGGGCGCGCCTATGGCTACACCTTC.

The chain recombines TRBV5-6 with TRBJ2-7; TRBD1 aligns across 9 bases. The V and J ends lost 0 bases and 7 bases, in that order; junction bases with no gene match: 17. The CDR3 sequence is 18 residues long. Germline V lookup: CDR1 SGHDT, CDR2 YYEEEE. The CDR3 region is CASSLDALPGQGYAEQYF. Written as DNA, the CDR3 is TGTGCCAGCAGCTTGGATGCATTACCCGGACAGGGGTACGCTGAGCAGTACTTC. Filled out from reference TRBV5-6 and TRBJ2-7, the complete variable domain reads DAGVTQSPTHLIKTRGQQVTLRCSPKSGHDTVSWYQQALGQGPQFIFQYYEEEERQRGNFPDRFSGHQFPNYSSELNVNALLLGDSALYLCASSLDALPGQGYAEQYFGPGTRLTVT.

This clone has more than one count but fewer than ten. This chain connects TRBV18 to TRBJ2-5; tentative D call: TRBD2 (6 bases). The germline V and J ends were trimmed by 6 bases and 5 bases, with 19 bases remaining between them. The CDR3 has 15 residues. Germline CDR1 reads KGHSH; CDR2 reads LQKENI. The CDR3 spells CASSRSVGGGETQYF. The CDR3 region has the DNA TGTGCCAGCTCCCGCAGTGTGGGAGGTGGTGAGACCCAGTACTTC.

This clone was observed a handful of times. The chain employs TRBV11-2 and TRBJ2-7; perhaps TRBD1 as D (5 bases). Germline V gives CDR1 SGHAT, CDR2 FQNNGV. CDR3 length equals 12 residues. With 4 bases removed from V and 3 bases from J, the gap between germline ends came to 7 bases. The CDR3 reads CASSSQDYEQYF. The DNA of the CDR3 is TGTGCCAGCAGCTCACAGGACTACGAGCAGTACTTC.

This clone has only one observation. Here the CDR3 reads CASSRDRAGNEQFF. The CDR3 DNA follows: TGTGCCAGCAGTCGGGACAGGGCTGGAAATGAGCAGTTCTTC. The V and J genes are TRBV25-1 and TRBJ2-1; 9 bases fit TRBD1. The CDR3 runs to 14 residues. V lost 5 bases and J lost 7; bases outside the gene matches: 6. Germline CDR1 and CDR2: MGHDK and SYGVNS.

The genes are TRBV24-1 and TRBJ2-1; D not certain. The CDR3 has 15 residues. V was trimmed by 4 bases and J by 6 bases, leaving 15 bases between them. Germline assignment: CDR1 KGHDR and CDR2 SFDVKD. The CDR3 loop reads CATSDPLWDSNEQFF. The CDR3 DNA reads as TGTGCCACCAGTGACCCCCTGTGGGATAGCAATGAGCAGTTCTTC.

The chain carries TRBV5-1 and TRBJ2-1; D unresolved. Trimming shortened V by 1 base and J by 8 bases, and 16 bases separated the two germline ends. The CDR3 runs 15 residues. Germline CDR1 and CDR2: SGHRS and YFSETQ. CDR3 residues: CASSLSSPDGDEQFF. DNA for the CDR3: TGCGCCAGCAGCTTGTCGTCTCCCGACGGCGATGAGCAGTTCTTC.